The T cell receptor (beta chain) under discussion was sequenced for a study of T cells expressing NK-cell markers. Turning to the study itself: Researchers got TCR beta repertoires out of sorted CD3+CD56+NKG2C+, CD3+CD56+NKG2C- and CD3+CD56-NKG2C+ T cells. Eight donors were sequenced, of whom seven were HCMV-seropositive, while the remaining one was HCMV-seronegative.

The CDR3 runs 16 residues. The V gene's germline CDR1 is MNHEY and CDR2 SMNVEV (reference sequence). Turning to this clonotype: Its antigen is not known.

5'RACE template switching built TCR beta cDNA with unique molecular identifiers. TCRdb reprocessed the 5' RACE reads, keeping one entry per CDR3 protein, no DNA. The record lists about 380,000 distinct CDR3 sequences, of which the ten most abundant hold under 6.5%. Points from the study as a whole: The contribution of dominant NKG2C+ clonotypes to CD8+ T cells in five to seven donors was roughly 1.0-7.5%.

This sequence originates from a man aged 18-69 years in good health. V gene TRBV27 combines with J gene TRBJ2-6; the D call of TRBD1 rests on TCRdb alone, since no DNA is present to check it. What was sequenced was blood T cells: a sorted CD56 or NKG2C T cell subset, CD4+ or CD8+ T cells, or bulk PBMC T cells (not recorded which). CDR3: CASTPGRGSGANVLTF.